A single sample gave rise to the 21 T cell receptor beta chains below, sequenced in a study of shared clonotypes between healthy human individuals. The assay was immunoSEQ multiplex PCR, and TCRdb's table has in-frame clones only and misses some. The sample lists around 1,100,000 clones; 70% to 80% were seen once. The sample taken for sequencing was memory CD4+ T cells from PBMCs. The sample's subset: CD45RA-negative fraction. These receptor sequences come from a man in his late teens or twenties in good health. Some clones in this sample may be carry-over from other donors' samples.

The rearrangement uses TRBV6-5 and TRBJ2-3; D possibly corresponds to TRBD2 (5 bases). Germline V gene sequence: CDR1 MNHEY, CDR2 SVGAGI. Deletions cut 7 bases from V and 1 base from J, with 9 bases between. The CDR3 has 13 residues. Here the CDR3 reads CASTRAGTDTQYF. Here the CDR3 DNA reads TGTGCCAGCACGAGAGCGGGCACAGATACGCAGTATTTT.

The chain couples TRBV10-2 to TRBJ1-5, with D possibly matching TRBD1 (5 bases). Trimming cost V 6 bases and J 4 bases, with 13 bases left between them. CDR1 and CDR2 from the germline V gene are WSHSY and SAAADI. The CDR3 loop spans 14 amino acids. CDR3 region: CASRGGGNNQPQHF. CDR3 sequence (DNA): TGCGCCAGCAGGGGCGGGGGGAATAATCAGCCCCAGCATTTT.

This chain uses TRBV28 with TRBJ1-5, with 9 bases matching TRBD1. CDR3 size: 17 residues. CDR1 and CDR2 from the germline V gene are MDHEN and SYDVKM. V gave up 5 bases and J gave up 4 bases; unmatched junction bases: 12. CDR3 coding DNA: TGTGCCAGCAGTATACTCCGTGGGACAGGGACAAATCAGCCCCAGCATTTT. This translates into CASSILRGTGTNQPQHF.

The rearrangement links TRBV9 to TRBJ2-2; 8 nucleotides match TRBD1. Germline loops: CDR1 SGDLS, CDR2 YYNGEE. The CDR3 length is 14 residues. J lost 4 bases, V lost 3 bases, and 2 bases had no gene match. DNA for the CDR3: TGTGCCAGCAGCGGACAGGGGACCACCGGGGAGCTGTTTTTT. Translation: CASSGQGTTGELFF.

The rearrangement links TRBV25-1 to TRBJ1-1; TRBD1 is a possible D gene (6 bases). V was clipped by 7 bases and J by 2 bases, with 17 bases between them. CDR1 is MGHDK, CDR2 SYGVNS, per germline. This CDR3 spans 15 amino acids. For the CDR3, the DNA is TGTGCCAGCAAAGCAGGGGTACGAGTTAACACTGAAGCTTTCTTT. This sequence encodes CASKAGVRVNTEAFF.

Worth noting for this clone: A far more abundant clone sits one base away, making this likely a read error. The V gene is TRBV28, the J gene TRBJ2-3; no definite D call. From germline, CDR1 is MDHEN and CDR2 SYDVKM. Trimming left V 6 bases short and J 2 bases short, with 6 bases between. The CDR3 is 12 amino acids. This CDR3 reads CASSRNTDTQYF. In DNA, the CDR3 is TGTGCCAGCAGCCGAAACACAGATACGCAGTATTTT.

A remark on this clone: The same CDR3 also results from other DNA sequences found in this sample. V gene TRBV11-3 combines with J gene TRBJ2-6; D is unresolved. CDR1 is SGHNT and CDR2 is YENEEA in the germline V gene. The CDR3 extends over 14 amino acids. V was pared by 5 bases and J by 4 bases, with 9 bases between. The CDR3: CASSPGRGANVLTF. CDR3 sequence (DNA): TGTGCCAGCAGCCCCGGCCGCGGGGCCAACGTCCTGACTTTC.

This chain uses TRBV29-1 with TRBJ2-5; 7 nucleotides line up with TRBD2. V trimming: 8 bases; J trimming: 5 bases; junction bases outside the gene matches: 8. Germline V gives CDR1 SQVTM, CDR2 ANQGSEA. The CDR3 spans 12 residues. DNA for the CDR3: TGCAGCCGGACTAGGTTAAGGGAGACCCAGTACTTC. Protein product: CSRTRLRETQYF. Full variable domain (remainder filled in from reference TRBV29-1 and TRBJ2-5): SAVISQKPSRDICQRGTSLTIQCQVDSQVTMMFWYRQQPGQSLTLIATANQGSEATYESGFVIDKFPISRPNLTFSTLTVSNMSPEDSSIYLCSRTRLRETQYFGPGTRLLVL.

The rearrangement uses TRBV4-3 and TRBJ1-1; D unresolved. Trimming stripped 1 base from V and 2 bases from J, with 11 bases between. Germline assignment: CDR1 LGHNA and CDR2 YSLEER. The CDR3 is 15 residues long. The CDR3 sequence is CASSQGPGTNTEAFF. In DNA, the CDR3 is TGCGCCAGCAGCCAAGGCCCAGGAACCAACACTGAAGCTTTCTTT.

The chain employs TRBV5-1 and TRBJ2-7; D is uncertain. The CDR3 consists of 16 residues. V was cut by 0 bases and J by 0 bases, with 13 bases left in between. Germline loops: CDR1 SGHRS, CDR2 YFSETQ. CDR3 in amino acids: CASSLGSQISSYEQYF. CDR3 in DNA: TGCGCCAGCAGCTTGGGGTCGCAAATTAGCTCCTACGAGCAGTACTTC.

Many counts were recorded for this clone. The identical CDR3 is also encoded by other nucleotide sequences in the sample. This chain joins TRBV9 and TRBJ2-3; D possibly corresponds to TRBD2 (6 bases). The V end lost 4 bases, the J end lost 2 bases, and 17 bases lay between the germline ends. CDR3 length: 16 residues. Germline V gene lookup returns CDR1 SGDLS and CDR2 YYNGEE. In nucleotides, the CDR3 is TGTGCCAGCAGCTCCCGGGGTAGCGGAAACACAGATACGCAGTATTTT. Translating it yields CASSSRGSGNTDTQYF. The whole variable domain, remainder taken from reference TRBV9 and TRBJ2-3, is DSGVTQTPKHLITATGQRVTLRCSPRSGDLSVYWYQQSLDQGLQFLIQYYNGEERAKGNILERFSAQQFPDLHSELNLSSLELGDSALYFCASSSRGSGNTDTQYFGPGTRLTVL.

The chain is built from TRBV28 and TRBJ1-2; 8 bases agree with TRBD1. There are 14 residues in the CDR3. The ends lost 9 bases at V and 5 bases at J; junction bases unmatched: 11. Germline CDR1 reads MDHEN; CDR2 reads SYDVKM. In DNA, the CDR3 is TGTGCCAGTAAAACAGCAGGGGGCTTTTATGGCTACACCTTC. Protein product: CASKTAGGFYGYTF.

The CDR3 protein is CASSLDSAANEQFF. CDR3 DNA sequence: TGTGCCAGCAGCTTAGATAGCGCTGCCAATGAGCAGTTCTTC. V and J are TRBV11-2 and TRBJ2-1, with D perhaps matching TRBD2 (5 bases). Germline V gives CDR1 SGHAT, CDR2 FQNNGV. The CDR3 totals 14 residues. The ends were cut back, 0 bases at V and 6 bases at J, with 9 bases in the middle.

This clone occurred a few times. The chain couples TRBV5-1 to TRBJ2-1; 7 bases are shared with TRBD2. In germline, CDR1 is SGHRS, CDR2 YFSETQ. The CDR3 extends over 21 amino acids. J lost 0 bases, V lost 0 bases, and 18 bases had no gene match. The DNA of the CDR3 is TGCGCCAGCAGCTTGGCCCGATGGGAGGGGACCGCGATTAGCTCCTACAATGAGCAGTTCTTC. This codes for CASSLARWEGTAISSYNEQFF.

The chain links TRBV4-2 to TRBJ1-1; no clear D gene. The CDR3 runs 15 residues. CDR1 LGHNA and CDR2 YNFKEQ come from the germline V gene. V lost 1 base and J lost 8, with 17 bases in between. The CDR3 protein is CASSQVVQWSIEAFF. CDR3 coding DNA: TGTGCCAGCAGCCAAGTGGTCCAGTGGAGCATCGAAGCTTTCTTT.

The chain employs TRBV5-6 and TRBJ2-7, with 9 bases aligning to TRBD1. V was pared by 4 bases and J by 3 bases, with 8 bases of the junction left unmatched. Per the germline V gene, CDR1 is SGHDT and CDR2 is YYEEEE. CDR3 size: 15 residues. CDR3 in DNA: TGTGCCAGCAGCGGAGTGGGACAGGGAGACTACGAGCAGTACTTC. Translated, it gives CASSGVGQGDYEQYF.

The chain employs TRBV5-4 and TRBJ2-7; TRBD1 or TRBD2 may be the D gene (5 bases each). CDR1 is SGHNT, CDR2 YYREEE, per germline (reference sequence). The CDR3 loop spans 16 amino acids. Between the trimmed V and J ends, which lost 0 bases and 0 bases, there was a span of 13 bases. In nucleotides, the CDR3 is TGTGCCAGCAGCTTGGAAAGGGGACGAAGCTCCTACGAGCAGTACTTC. This codes for CASSLERGRSSYEQYF.

The chain combines TRBV5-3 with TRBJ2-7, with D hard to call. TRBV5-3 is classed as an ORF, of uncertain function. V was shortened by 10 bases and J by 3 bases, with 14 bases between the two germline ends. The CDR3 covers 12 residues. CDR3: CAQEVPLYEQYF. The CDR3 coding sequence is TGTGCCCAGGAAGTGCCCCTCTACGAGCAGTACTTC.

This clone was seen a few times. This chain connects TRBV2 to TRBJ2-5; D might be TRBD1 (6 bases). Germline V gene data show CDR1 as SNHLY and CDR2 as FYNNEI. V lost 4 bases and J 2 bases, leaving 8 bases between the germline ends. CDR3 length: 13 residues. The CDR3 DNA reads as TGTGCCAGCAGTGCAGGGGAGCAAGAGACCCAGTACTTC. Translation gives CASSAGEQETQYF.

The V gene is TRBV7-9, the J gene TRBJ1-1, with D possibly matching TRBD1 (5 bases). The germline V gene has CDR1 SEHNR and CDR2 FQNEAQ (reference sequence). Trimming left V 0 bases short and J 9 bases short, with 14 bases between. CDR3 length equals 14 residues. The CDR3 sequence: CASSLAGSGLQAFF. In DNA form, the CDR3 reads TGTGCCAGCAGCTTAGCCGGGTCGGGACTCCAAGCTTTCTTT.

Here the CDR3 reads CASTAGQNEKLFF. CDR3 nucleotide sequence: TGTGCCAGCACCGCGGGACAGAATGAAAAACTGTTTTTT. The rearrangement uses TRBV7-2 and TRBJ1-4, with 7 bases matching TRBD1. Germline V CDR1 and CDR2: SGHTA, FQGNSA. V trimming: 7 bases; J trimming: 5 bases; junction bases outside the gene matches: 4. There are 13 residues in the CDR3.